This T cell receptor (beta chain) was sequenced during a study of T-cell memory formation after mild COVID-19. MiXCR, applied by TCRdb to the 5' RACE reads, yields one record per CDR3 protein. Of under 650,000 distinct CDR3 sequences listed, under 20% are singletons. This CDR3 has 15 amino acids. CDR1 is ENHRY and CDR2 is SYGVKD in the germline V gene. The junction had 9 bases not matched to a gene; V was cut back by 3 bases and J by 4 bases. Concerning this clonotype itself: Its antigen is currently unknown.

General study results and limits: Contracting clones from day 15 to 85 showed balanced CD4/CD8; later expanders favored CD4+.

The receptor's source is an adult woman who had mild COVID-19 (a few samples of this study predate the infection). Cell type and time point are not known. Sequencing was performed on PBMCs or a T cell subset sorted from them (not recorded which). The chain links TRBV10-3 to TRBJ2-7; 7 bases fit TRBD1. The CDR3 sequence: CAISDVGTAIYEQYF. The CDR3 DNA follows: TGTGCCATCAGTGACGTCGGGACAGCCATTTACGAGCAGTACTTC.